The 12 T cell receptor beta chains presented below share a single source sample, sequenced in a study of identical twins. TCRdb recomputed calls from the 5' RACE reads with MiXCR, one row per CDR3 protein. Of about 530,000 distinct CDR3 sequences listed, about 16% are singletons. The same data also went into a second study, on yellow fever vaccine responses in identical twins.

The source material was CD4+ T cells sorted from blood. The origin of the receptors is a woman between 18 and 30 years old in good health.

This clonotype was seen once. This chain uses TRBV11-2 with TRBJ1-6; D unresolved. This CDR3 is 14 amino acids long. CDR1 SGHAT and CDR2 FQNNGV come from the germline V gene. V lost 1 base, J lost 7 bases, and 8 bases lay in between. The CDR3 DNA reads as TGTGCCAGCAGCTTAGCGGGTTCCAATTCACCCCTCCACTTT. It translates to CASSLAGSNSPLHF.

V usage is TRBV3-1 and J usage is TRBJ2-2; 8 bases match TRBD2. CDR3 size: 13 residues. Trimming cost V 4 bases and J 6 bases; bases outside gene matches: 1. Germline lookup yields CDR1 LGHDT and CDR2 YNNKEL (reference sequence). The DNA for the CDR3 is TGTGCCAGCAGCCCGACTAGCGCCGGGGAGCTGTTTTTT. Protein: CASSPTSAGELFF.

This chain connects TRBV14 to TRBJ2-2; 15 bases align to TRBD2. This CDR3 is built from 19 residues. The germline CDR1 and CDR2 sequences are SGHDN and FVKESK. With V trimmed by 3 bases and J by 4 bases, 9 bases remained unmatched. The chain's CDR3 is CASSQRTGTSGRPTGELFF. The CDR3 bases are TGTGCCAGCAGCCAGAGAACTGGGACTAGCGGGAGGCCCACCGGGGAGCTGTTTTTT. The full variable domain, its missing parts supplied by reference TRBV14 and TRBJ2-2, is EAGVTQFPSHSVIEKGQTVTLRCDPISGHDNLYWYRRVMGKEIKFLLHFVKESKQDESGMPNNRFLAERTGGTYSTLKVQPAELEDSGVYFCASSQRTGTSGRPTGELFFGEGSRLTVL.

The chain joins TRBV20-1 to TRBJ2-2; D remains ambiguous. The CDR3 loop spans 15 amino acids. Germline-derived CDR1 and CDR2 are DFQATT and SNEGSKA (reference sequence). The V and J ends lost 0 bases and 1 base respectively, with 9 bases between them. CDR3 region: CSAREGGMNTGELFF. CDR3 DNA sequence: TGCAGTGCTAGAGAGGGTGGGATGAACACCGGGGAGCTGTTTTTT.

This chain connects TRBV4-1 to TRBJ1-2; possible D gene TRBD1, 5 bases. The V gene lost 0 bases and the J gene lost 0 bases, with 11 bases spanning the gap. Germline loops: CDR1 MGHRA, CDR2 YSYEKL. This CDR3 comprises 16 residues. CDR3: CASSQEAGPPNYGYTF. The DNA of the CDR3 is TGCGCCAGCAGCCAAGAGGCAGGGCCACCTAACTATGGCTACACCTTC.

Here the CDR3 reads CASSFTGTSGTNTQYF. The CDR3 DNA follows: TGTGCCAGCAGCTTTACCGGGACTAGCGGGACCAATACGCAGTATTTT. The chain combines TRBV7-8 with TRBJ2-3; 13 nucleotides agree with TRBD2. The CDR3 is made up of 16 amino acids. Germline V CDR1 and CDR2: SGHVS, FQNEAQ. With 3 bases clipped from V and 7 bases from J, the junction kept 7 bases outside the gene matches.

This clonotype was found a few times. This chain uses TRBV29-1 with TRBJ2-3; the match to TRBD1 covers 8 bases. Trimming removed 8 bases from V and 6 bases from J; junction bases left unmatched: 10. The CDR3 totals 13 residues. CDR1 and CDR2 from the germline V gene are SQVTM and ANQGSEA. The CDR3 region has the DNA TGCAGCCACAGGGGGAATGTTCCGGATACGCAGTATTTT. Its translation: CSHRGNVPDTQYF.

This clonotype was observed a handful of times. V and J are TRBV5-1 and TRBJ2-1; D ambiguous. V was clipped by 4 bases and J by 2 bases, with 16 bases between them. The CDR3 spans 16 residues. Germline V gives CDR1 SGHRS, CDR2 YFSETQ. CDR3 bases: TGCGCCAGCAGCGGGCCAATCTCTAACACCTACAATGAGCAGTTCTTC. Translating it yields CASSGPISNTYNEQFF.

V and J are TRBV6-2 or TRBV6-3 and TRBJ2-3, with 8 bases fitting TRBD2. Germline values: CDR1 MNHEY, CDR2 SVGEGT. Trimming removed 0 bases from V and 6 bases from J; junction bases left unmatched: 5. This CDR3 is built from 15 residues. The CDR3 bases are TGTGCCAGCAGTTACTCCGGGACTAGTGTCGATACGCAGTATTTT. Translation: CASSYSGTSVDTQYF.

A few counts support this clonotype. This chain links TRBV5-1 with TRBJ2-7; no definite D call. Germline values: CDR1 SGHRS, CDR2 YFSETQ. Trimming stripped 2 bases from V and 4 bases from J, with 16 bases between. This CDR3 contains 15 residues. DNA of the CDR3: TGCGCCAGCAGCTTATTGATCGGGCCCGTTTACGAGCAGTACTTC. Protein product: CASSLLIGPVYEQYF.

The J gene is TRBJ2-1, the V gene TRBV12-5; TRBD2 aligns across 7 bases. The ends lost 2 bases at V and 9 bases at J; junction bases unmatched: 16. This CDR3 is built from 17 residues. Germline V gene sequence: CDR1 LGHNT, CDR2 FRNRAP. The DNA for the CDR3 is TGTGCTAGTGGTTTGACCCGAGCGGGACCCGAACGGGGTGAGCAGTTCTTC. It encodes CASGLTRAGPERGEQFF.

A single count supports this clonotype. The rearrangement uses TRBV27 and TRBJ2-7; 7 positions match TRBD2. Per the germline V gene, CDR1 is MNHEY and CDR2 is SMNVEV (reference sequence). The V gene end was trimmed by 2 bases and the J gene end by 4 bases; junction bases not matched to a gene: 5. The CDR3 is made up of 14 amino acids. The CDR3, as DNA: TGTGCCAGCAGTTTAACGCGGGGAGGGTACGAGCAGTACTTC. Translation: CASSLTRGGYEQYF.